Below, 5 T cell receptor beta chains from the same sample are listed, as sequenced in a study of Ad26.COV2.S vaccination and SARS-CoV-2 variants. Sequencing was performed with immunoSEQ multiplex PCR; in TCRdb, only in-frame clones are kept and a portion is missing. The sample lists hundreds of thousands of clones; around 90% were seen once. Treatment specified: around 19 received Ad26.COV2.S at low or high dose, single or two shots; about 5 received placebo; per-sample allocation not given. Sampling happened 63 days after the first vaccine or placebo injection. Sequencing used peripheral blood, obtained in a trial of Ad26.COV2.S vaccine versus placebo. These receptors all come from a person between 18 and 59 years old who received the Ad26.COV2.S COVID-19 vaccine or a placebo.

This clone was observed once. This chain joins TRBV18 and TRBJ2-4, with 8 bases aligning to TRBD2. Germline-derived CDR1 and CDR2 are KGHSH and LQKENI. V shed 3 bases and J 0 bases; nucleotides not matched to a gene: 4. The CDR3 is 16 residues long. The CDR3 here is CASSPAGGLAKNIQYF. DNA for the CDR3: TGTGCCAGCTCACCGGCGGGGGGACTAGCCAAAAACATTCAGTACTTC.

V usage is TRBV5-1 and J usage is TRBJ2-5, with TRBD2 identical over 10 bases. The trim removed 0 bases at V and 3 bases at J, leaving 5 bases unmatched. The CDR3 runs to 16 residues. Per germline, CDR1 SGHRS and CDR2 YFSETQ. This CDR3 is CASSLAPSGSEETQYF. CDR3 coding DNA: TGCGCCAGCAGCTTGGCCCCTAGCGGGAGTGAAGAGACCCAGTACTTC.

Worth noting for this clone: This same CDR3 is encoded by further DNA sequences in the sample. This rearrangement joins TRBV5-1 to TRBJ2-7; unclear D gene. The germline V gene encodes CDR1 SGHRS and CDR2 YFSETQ. Trimming removed 0 bases from V and 4 bases from J, with 5 bases in between. This CDR3 is built from 12 residues. CDR3 sequence reads: CASSLGDYEQYF. The CDR3 DNA is TGCGCCAGCAGCTTGGGGGATTACGAGCAGTACTTC.

The chain couples TRBV2 to TRBJ2-1; either TRBD1 or TRBD2 may supply D (6 bases each). In germline, CDR1 is SNHLY, CDR2 FYNNEI. The ends were cut back, 1 base at V and 14 bases at J, with 15 bases in the middle. CDR3 length equals 13 residues. The DNA for the CDR3 is TGTGCCAGCAGTGAAGTTTCGGGGGCCAGGGAGTTCTTC. This encodes CASSEVSGAREFF.

This clone was detected once. The V and J genes are TRBV10-3 and TRBJ2-5; D is uncertain. V lost 6 bases to trimming and J lost 1 base, with 12 bases between them. Germline lookup yields CDR1 ENHRY and CDR2 SYGVKD. This CDR3 region has 14 residues. CDR3 loop: CAIRDTRSQETQYF. As DNA, the CDR3 is TGTGCCATCAGAGACACAAGGTCCCAAGAGACCCAGTACTTC.